One sample yielded the 11 T cell receptor beta chains listed below, sequenced in a study of PD-1 blockade in classical Hodgkin lymphoma. Profiling relied on immunoSEQ multiplex PCR, and the TCRdb table lists in-frame clones only, not all of them. The sample yields around 25,000 clones, 60% to 75% seen once. Time point specified: cycle 4 day 1 (C4D1), after more than five weeks of nivolumab. Each patient's relapse followed autologous stem cell transplantation, and brentuximab vedotin exposure varied. The sample consisted of peripheral blood mononuclear cells (PBMCs), taken before the fourth cycle of nivolumab. These receptors were collected from a human donor with classical Hodgkin lymphoma.

V gene TRBV5-4 combines with J gene TRBJ2-1, with TRBD1 matching 8 bases. V trimming: 5 bases; J trimming: 5 bases; junction bases outside the gene matches: 9. Germline CDR1 reads SGHNT; CDR2 reads YYREEE (reference sequence). The CDR3 loop spans 15 amino acids. CDR3 in amino acids: CASRSDRGFHNEQFF. DNA for the CDR3: TGTGCCAGCAGATCCGACAGGGGCTTCCACAATGAGCAGTTCTTC.

This clone was counted between two and nine times. This rearrangement joins TRBV4-2 to TRBJ2-7; D gene unclear. Looked up from germline, CDR1 is LGHNA and CDR2 is YNFKEQ. The CDR3 consists of 15 residues. The V end lost 0 bases, the J end lost 3 bases, and 12 bases lay between the germline ends. The CDR3 nucleotides read TGTGCCAGCAGCCAAGATTTGGCTAGTATCTACGAGCAGTACTTC. Its translation: CASSQDLASIYEQYF.

V and J are TRBV15 and TRBJ1-2, with no clear D. V shed 1 base and J shed 8 bases, with 14 bases lying between them. The CDR3 runs to 14 residues. Germline lookup yields CDR1 LNHNV and CDR2 YYDKDF (reference sequence). Written as DNA, the CDR3 is TGTGCCACCAGCAGAGCCCAGGCGGTATTAGGCTACACCTTC. This encodes CATSRAQAVLGYTF.

This sequence joins TRBV7-9 and TRBJ2-5, with 9 bases identical to TRBD1. CDR1 and CDR2 (germline): SEHNR, FQNEAQ (reference sequence). J lost 4 bases, V lost 5 bases, and 8 bases had no gene match. The CDR3 runs to 15 residues. CDR3 bases: TGTGCCAGCAGCCCCGGACAGGGGAGGTCAGAGACCCAGTACTTC. The encoded protein is CASSPGQGRSETQYF.

The chain couples TRBV4-3 to TRBJ2-1; 9 nucleotides align to TRBD2. The trim removed 3 bases at V and 8 bases at J, leaving 8 bases unmatched. This CDR3 is 15 amino acids long. Germline values: CDR1 LGHNA, CDR2 YSLEER. The CDR3 region is CASSQIAGVVDEQFF. DNA of the CDR3: TGCGCCAGCAGCCAGATAGCGGGAGTGGTAGATGAGCAGTTCTTC.

The rearrangement links TRBV4-3 to TRBJ1-5; possible D gene TRBD1, 6 bases. The germline V gene has CDR1 LGHNA and CDR2 YSLEER. V lost 0 bases to trimming and J lost 2 bases, with 8 bases between them. The CDR3 covers 15 residues. CDR3 sequence reads: CASSQEKGGNQPQHF. CDR3 DNA sequence: TGCGCCAGCAGCCAAGAAAAGGGGGGCAATCAGCCCCAGCATTTT.

The chain couples TRBV7-2 to TRBJ2-5, with D possibly being TRBD1 or TRBD2 (5 bases each). Germline V CDR1 and CDR2: SGHTA, FQGNSA. V gave up 4 bases and J gave up 1 base, with 16 bases separating them. CDR3 length equals 16 residues. The CDR3, as DNA: TGTGCCAGCAGCTACCAGCGGTTAAGGGGCCAAGAGACCCAGTACTTC. This gives the protein CASSYQRLRGQETQYF.

This chain connects TRBV18 to TRBJ1-2; tentative D call: TRBD1 (6 bases). The CDR3 has 17 amino acids. In germline, CDR1 is KGHSH, CDR2 LQKENI. Trimming took off 4 bases at V and 6 bases at J, with 24 bases between the two ends. In DNA, the CDR3 is TGTGCCAGCTCACACGCCGGATCACAGGGCGCTTTCGATGGCTACACCTTC. This codes for CASSHAGSQGAFDGYTF.

The genes are TRBV2 and TRBJ1-5; 8 positions agree with TRBD1. Trimming removed 6 bases from V and 6 bases from J; junction bases left unmatched: 7. The CDR3 has 14 residues. Germline assignment: CDR1 SNHLY and CDR2 FYNNEI. CDR3 in DNA: TGTGCCAGCAGGGGGACAGGCCGATCTCAGCCCCAGCATTTT. Translation gives CASRGTGRSQPQHF.

The chain uses TRBV27 and TRBJ2-5, with D possibly matching TRBD2 (6 bases). Germline V CDR1 and CDR2: MNHEY, SMNVEV (reference sequence). Trimming took off 6 bases at V and 5 bases at J, with 13 bases between the two ends. The CDR3 extends over 13 amino acids. CDR3 amino acids: CASRRWREETQYF. In DNA form, the CDR3 reads TGTGCCAGCAGACGGTGGAGGGAGGAGACCCAGTACTTC.

This clone was counted a few times. The chain carries TRBV6-5 and TRBJ1-1; possibly TRBD1 for D (5 bases). The V and J ends lost 10 bases and 1 base respectively, with 7 bases between them. This CDR3 contains 11 residues. Germline V lookup: CDR1 MNHEY, CDR2 SVGAGI. The DNA for the CDR3 is TGTGCCACGACAGCGAACACTGAAGCTTTCTTT. This codes for CATTANTEAFF.